A single sample is the source of the 13 T cell receptor beta chains below, sequenced in a study of blood T cell repertoires in COVID-19. Using immunoSEQ multiplex PCR, the repertoire was profiled, and TCRdb retains in-frame clones only, with some absent. The data contain nearly 250,000 clones, around 85% of them seen just once; the ten biggest clones take up 9.1%. The specimen was PBMCs or T cells enriched from blood (not recorded which). All receptors derive from a woman aged 45-59 years with acute COVID-19.

The sample holds a few counts of this clone. This sequence joins TRBV30 and TRBJ2-1; 9 nucleotides align to TRBD1. The CDR3 covers 15 residues. J gave up 4 bases and V 0 bases, and 4 bases lay outside the gene matches. Germline V gene lookup returns CDR1 GTSNPN and CDR2 SVGIG (reference sequence). CDR3 in DNA: TGTGCCTGGAGTGTAGATGGGACAGGGTACAATGAGCAGTTCTTC. This sequence encodes CAWSVDGTGYNEQFF.

The chain has TRBV6-4 and TRBJ2-1; TRBD1 aligns across 11 bases. The germline V gene encodes CDR1 MRHNA and CDR2 SNTAGT. J gave up 6 bases and V 0 bases, and 10 bases lay outside the gene matches. The CDR3 consists of 18 residues. The CDR3 nucleotides read TGTGCCAGCAGTGACTCGCCTTCATGGGACAGGGGGGGCAATGAGCAGTTCTTC. As protein: CASSDSPSWDRGGNEQFF.

The J gene is TRBJ2-3, the V gene TRBV19, with a possible D match to TRBD2 (6 bases). The CDR3 totals 15 residues. Trimming shortened V by 1 base and J by 10 bases, and 18 bases separated the two germline ends. CDR1 LNHDA and CDR2 SQIVND come from the germline V gene (reference sequence). CDR3 DNA sequence: TGTGCCAGTAGTATAGGAGAATCAGCCAGGGAGGCGCAGTATTTT. Its protein product is CASSIGESAREAQYF.

The DNA for the CDR3 is TGTGCCAGCAGCTTGGCCAGGGGAGAAGCTTTCTTT. The encoded protein is CASSLARGEAFF. The J gene is TRBJ1-1, the V gene TRBV5-4, with a tentative D call TRBD1 (6 bases). Germline V CDR1 and CDR2: SGHNT, YYREEE (reference sequence). V lost 0 bases, J lost 8 bases, and 8 bases lay in between. The CDR3 totals 12 residues.

The chain couples TRBV15 to TRBJ2-3, with TRBD2 matching over 9 bases. The CDR3 is 16 amino acids. In germline, CDR1 is LNHNV, CDR2 YYDKDF (reference sequence). V was pared by 2 bases and J by 2 bases, with 5 bases of the junction left unmatched. The CDR3 loop is CATSRRSGGPTDTQYF. In nucleotides, the CDR3 is TGTGCCACCAGCAGACGTAGCGGGGGACCCACAGATACGCAGTATTTT. Looking up the rest from reference TRBV15 and TRBJ2-3 gives the full variable domain: DAMVIQNPRYQVTQFGKPVTLSCSQTLNHNVMYWYQQKSSQAPKLLFHYYDKDFNNEADTPDNFQSRRPNTSFCFLDIRSPGLGDTAMYLCATSRRSGGPTDTQYFGPGTRLTVL.

The chain couples TRBV5-1 to TRBJ1-1; D perhaps matches TRBD1 (6 bases). V lost 0 bases and J lost 5, with 14 bases in between. Germline CDR1 and CDR2: SGHRS and YFSETQ. This CDR3 region has 15 residues. This CDR3 reads CASSLEPQGLTEAFF. The CDR3 nucleotides are TGCGCCAGCAGCTTGGAACCCCAGGGGCTAACTGAAGCTTTCTTT.

This clone showed up just once. This chain connects TRBV30 to TRBJ1-1; no firm D call. The CDR3 consists of 14 residues. The V gene's germline CDR1 is GTSNPN and CDR2 SVGIG (reference sequence). V was shortened by 2 bases and J by 5 bases, with 15 bases between the two germline ends. The CDR3 spells CAWSPDMIRTEAFF. The CDR3 coding sequence is TGTGCCTGGAGTCCCGACATGATAAGAACTGAAGCTTTCTTT.

The V gene is TRBV10-2, the J gene TRBJ2-3; TRBD2 matches at 8 bases. Unmatched junction bases numbered 11, after V lost 2 bases and J lost 4 bases. The length of the CDR3 is 17 residues. In germline, CDR1 is WSHSY, CDR2 SAAADI. The CDR3 is CASSEPLGLGKPDTQYF. In nucleotides, the CDR3 is TGCGCCAGCAGTGAGCCCCTGGGACTAGGGAAGCCAGATACGCAGTATTTT.

V usage is TRBV27 and J usage is TRBJ2-7, with 14 bases that match TRBD2. This CDR3 comprises 15 residues. Per the germline V gene, CDR1 is MNHEY and CDR2 is SMNVEV (reference sequence). V trimming: 5 bases; J trimming: 6 bases; junction bases outside the gene matches: 6. DNA for the CDR3: TGTGCCAGCAGTCGATGGACTAGCGGGGGGCTCGAGCAGTACTTC. Translating gives CASSRWTSGGLEQYF.

This sequence joins TRBV5-1 and TRBJ2-7; TRBD2 is a possible D gene (6 bases). This CDR3 contains 17 residues. V lost 1 base, J lost 5 bases, and 22 bases lay in between. CDR1 is SGHRS, CDR2 YFSETQ, per germline. For the CDR3, the DNA is TGCGCCAGCAGCTTGACGACCACTGGGACTTTCCCCGACGAGCAGTACTTC. It is translated as CASSLTTTGTFPDEQYF.

The V call is TRBV30, the J call TRBJ1-1; D possibly corresponds to TRBD1 (5 bases). The CDR3 spans 13 residues. Trimming removed 3 bases from V and 3 bases from J, with 11 bases in between. Germline loops: CDR1 GTSNPN, CDR2 SVGIG (reference sequence). CDR3 in amino acids: CAWRGPGYTEAFF. CDR3 nucleotide sequence: TGTGCCTGGAGGGGGCCGGGTTACACTGAAGCTTTCTTT. Variable domain in full (rest from reference TRBV30 and TRBJ1-1): SQTIHQWPATLVQPVGSPLSLECTVEGTSNPNLYWYRQAAGRGLQLLFYSVGIGQISSEVPQNLSASRPQDRQFILSSKKLLLSDSGFYLCAWRGPGYTEAFFGQGTRLTVV.

The gene calls are TRBV30 and TRBJ2-7, with 9 bases matching TRBD2. Germline trimming cut 2 bases from V and 6 bases from J; bases unmatched to any gene: 5. The CDR3 extends over 13 amino acids. Germline CDR1 reads GTSNPN; CDR2 reads SVGIG (reference sequence). This CDR3 is CAWSPGLASEQYF. DNA of the CDR3: TGTGCCTGGAGTCCGGGACTAGCATCCGAGCAGTACTTC.

The rearrangement joins TRBV11-2 to TRBJ1-5, with a weak D call TRBD1 (5 bases). The V end was cut by 4 bases, the J end by 6 bases, with 16 bases between. The CDR3 covers 15 residues. Germline assignment: CDR1 SGHAT and CDR2 FQNNGV. The CDR3 reads CASSSDGRQGQPQHF. The CDR3 DNA reads TGTGCCAGCAGCTCAGACGGCAGGCAGGGTCAGCCCCAGCATTTT.